This T cell receptor beta chain was found in a study of T cells in Graves' hyperthyroidism and ophthalmopathy. Amplified regions were TCR beta CDR3 sequences from RNA transcripts. HTBI primers were the set used in a first-round RT-PCR of the TCR CDR3. TCRdb used MiXCR to reprocess the multiplex PCR reads, holding one entry per CDR3 protein. This sample has approximately 700,000 distinct CDR3 sequences, with 16% found just once. In its sample, this clonotype was seen a few times. V lost 5 bases, J lost 5 bases, and 12 bases lay in between. Germline lookup yields CDR1 KGHDR and CDR2 SFDVKD. The CDR3 is 14 amino acids.

The chain links TRBV24-1 to TRBJ1-5, with D uncertain. What was sequenced was blood. The source is a man younger than 35 with Graves' hyperthyroidism. The CDR3 nucleotides are TGTGCCACCAGTGGTCTAGGAACGGATCAGCCCCAGCATTTT. It yields the protein CATSGLGTDQPQHF.